Shown below are 28 T cell receptor beta chains from a single sample sequenced in a study of T-cell memory formation after mild COVID-19. TCRdb reprocessed the 5' RACE reads with MiXCR, giving one entry per CDR3 protein. Of about 600,000 distinct CDR3 sequences in the sample, less than 25% are singletons; the top ten hold approximately 8.4%. The specimen was PBMCs or a T cell subset sorted from them (not recorded which). These receptors originate from an adult woman who had mild COVID-19 (a few samples of this study predate the infection). Cell type and time point are not known.

The CDR3 nucleotides are TGCGCCAGCAGCAAAAACGGACAGGAGAACACCGGGGAGCTGTTTTTT. It codes for CASSKNGQENTGELFF. This chain joins TRBV4-3 and TRBJ2-2; 7 bases map to TRBD1. Germline CDR1 and CDR2: LGHNA and YSLEER. The CDR3 covers 16 residues. Germline trimming cut 5 bases from V and 1 base from J; bases unmatched to any gene: 7.

The CDR3 is CAISESINRGLGETQYF. DNA of the CDR3: TGTGCCATCAGTGAGTCGATAAACAGGGGGCTTGGAGAGACCCAGTACTTC. The chain combines TRBV10-3 with TRBJ2-5, with TRBD1 matching over 9 bases. This CDR3 spans 17 amino acids. Germline loops: CDR1 ENHRY, CDR2 SYGVKD. V shed 0 bases, J shed 4 bases, and the junction held 9 bases outside the gene matches.

This clonotype was recorded many times. This CDR3 is CASSLDMVGTDTQYF. The CDR3 DNA is TGTGCCAGCAGCTTGGATATGGTGGGCACAGATACGCAGTATTTT. The chain uses TRBV5-4 and TRBJ2-3; no reliable D call. The CDR3 has 15 amino acids. Deletions cut 0 bases from V and 1 base from J, with 9 bases between. CDR1 and CDR2 (germline): SGHNT, YYREEE (reference sequence).

This clonotype was observed a handful of times. This sequence joins TRBV29-1 and TRBJ2-7, with 9 bases lining up with TRBD2. The V gene's germline CDR1 is SQVTM and CDR2 ANQGSEA. V trimming: 6 bases; J trimming: 6 bases; junction bases outside the gene matches: 12. The CDR3 runs to 14 residues. CDR3 sequence: CSVGRAGGPVEQYF. The CDR3 DNA is TGCAGCGTAGGTCGGGCGGGAGGGCCAGTCGAGCAGTACTTC.

The chain is built from TRBV6-6 and TRBJ1-5; TRBD1 is a possible D gene (6 bases). Germline V gene sequence: CDR1 MNHNY, CDR2 SVGAGI (reference sequence). V gave up 6 bases and J gave up 0 bases, with 12 bases separating them. This CDR3 contains 15 residues. The CDR3 region has the DNA TGTGCCAGCAGACGGGACATTAATAGCAATCAGCCCCAGCATTTT. This translates into CASRRDINSNQPQHF.

The chain's CDR3 is CASSPSDRGLFTEAFF. The CDR3 nucleotides are TGCGCCAGCAGCCCCAGCGACAGGGGGCTTTTCACTGAAGCTTTCTTT. The chain has TRBV5-1 and TRBJ1-1; TRBD1 matches 10 bases. J lost 4 bases, V lost 4 bases, and 10 bases had no gene match. Looked up from germline, CDR1 is SGHRS and CDR2 is YFSETQ. CDR3 length equals 16 residues.

With regard to this clonotype: Mismatch with germline at one junction end may stem from a read error. The rearrangement uses TRBV5-1 and TRBJ2-7; 7 bases map to TRBD2. This CDR3 comprises 13 residues. The germline CDR1 and CDR2 sequences are SGHRS and YFSETQ. Here the CDR3 DNA reads TGTGCCAGCAGCGTGGGGGGGGCCTACGAGCAGTACTTC. Protein: CASSVGGAYEQYF.

This chain joins TRBV6-6 and TRBJ2-3; 8 positions match TRBD1. This CDR3 comprises 13 residues. The V and J ends lost 5 bases and 8 bases, in that order; junction bases with no gene match: 6. Germline values: CDR1 MNHNY, CDR2 SVGAGI (reference sequence). CDR3 protein: CASSSEQGGTQYF. In nucleotides, the CDR3 is TGTGCCAGCAGTAGCGAACAGGGGGGTACGCAGTATTTT.

The chain combines TRBV6-2 or TRBV6-3 with TRBJ1-1; D is possibly TRBD1 (5 bases). Looked up from germline, CDR1 is MNHEY and CDR2 is SVGEGT. V lost 7 bases, J lost 0 bases, and 12 bases lay in between. The length of the CDR3 is 14 residues. CDR3 in amino acids: CASTNRGVNTEAFF. The CDR3, as DNA: TGTGCCAGCACCAATAGGGGTGTGAACACTGAAGCTTTCTTT.

The chain couples TRBV7-3 to TRBJ2-1; 8 positions match TRBD1. Germline V gene data show CDR1 as SGHTA and CDR2 as FQGTGA. This CDR3 comprises 17 residues. V was pared by 4 bases and J by 7 bases, with 15 bases of the junction left unmatched. For the CDR3, the DNA is TGTGCCAGCAGCTCGTACCCGGGACAGGTCTACTATAATGAGCAGTTCTTC. Translated: CASSSYPGQVYYNEQFF. Full variable domain (missing parts from reference TRBV7-3 and TRBJ2-1): GAGVSQTPSNKVTEKGKYVELRCDPISGHTALYWYRQSLGQGPEFLIYFQGTGAADDSGLPNDRFFAVRPEGSVSTLKIQRTERGDSAVYLCASSSYPGQVYYNEQFFGPGTRLTVL.

This clonotype showed up just a few times. The chain uses TRBV7-9 and TRBJ1-1; D gene uncertain. V was pared by 2 bases and J by 5 bases, with 12 bases between. Germline V gene sequence: CDR1 SEHNR, CDR2 FQNEAQ (reference sequence). The CDR3 consists of 14 residues. CDR3 sequence (DNA): TGTGCCAGCAGCTTACTAGCGGGGAAAACTGAAGCTTTCTTT. Translation gives CASSLLAGKTEAFF.

This clonotype was observed a few times. The chain links TRBV4-1 to TRBJ1-1; 8 positions agree with TRBD1. Unmatched junction bases numbered 7, after V lost 5 bases and J lost 2 bases. The CDR3 totals 15 residues. Germline CDR1 reads MGHRA; CDR2 reads YSYEKL. Written as DNA, the CDR3 is TGCGCCAGCAGCAGGCGGGGGACAGGTAACACTGAAGCTTTCTTT. Amino acids: CASSRRGTGNTEAFF.

The J gene is TRBJ2-7, the V gene TRBV6-6, with TRBD1 matching 9 bases. V gave up 2 bases and J gave up 3 bases; unmatched junction bases: 8. CDR1 and CDR2 (germline): MNHNY, SVGAGI (reference sequence). This CDR3 is 16 amino acids long. CDR3 sequence (DNA): TGTGCCAGCAGTTACACGACAGGGGGTTTCGGCTACGAGCAGTACTTC. Residues: CASSYTTGGFGYEQYF.

V and J are TRBV7-8 and TRBJ1-5; 7 bases fit TRBD1. The CDR3 loop spans 15 amino acids. Germline V lookup: CDR1 SGHVS, CDR2 FQNEAQ. V lost 5 bases, J lost 5 bases, and 9 bases stayed unmatched. The CDR3 region is CASSRDRFEDQPQHF. The CDR3 DNA sequence: TGTGCCAGCAGCCGGGACAGATTCGAAGATCAGCCCCAGCATTTT. The full variable domain, rest sourced from reference TRBV7-8 and TRBJ1-5, is GAGVSQSPRYKVAKRGQDVALRCDPISGHVSLFWYQQALGQGPEFLTYFQNEAQLDKSGLPSDRFFAERPEGSVSTLKIQRTQQEDSAVYLCASSRDRFEDQPQHFGDGTRLSIL.

The chain combines TRBV12-3 or TRBV12-4 with TRBJ2-2; D remains unclear. The CDR3 consists of 15 residues. V dropped 1 base and J dropped 0 bases, with 6 bases sitting between them. DNA of the CDR3: TGTGCCAGCAGTTTAGGCCAATCGAACACCGGGGAGCTGTTTTTT. Protein product: CASSLGQSNTGELFF.

This clonotype showed up just a few times. V usage is TRBV12-3 or TRBV12-4 and J usage is TRBJ1-3; D not certain. The CDR3 contains 14 residues. Trimming removed 6 bases from V and 5 bases from J, with 14 bases in between. This chain's CDR3 is CASSPPTRRNTIYF. The CDR3 nucleotides read TGTGCCAGCAGCCCACCCACGAGGAGAAACACCATATATTTT.

The rearrangement uses TRBV3-1 and TRBJ1-1; D gene uncertain. Deletions cut 5 bases from V and 3 bases from J, with 10 bases between. Germline V gene sequence: CDR1 LGHDT, CDR2 YNNKEL (reference sequence). The CDR3 has 13 amino acids. This CDR3 is CASSSREDTEAFF. CDR3 sequence (DNA): TGTGCCAGCAGCTCTCGGGAGGACACTGAAGCTTTCTTT.

The gene calls are TRBV24-1 and TRBJ1-5; D is perhaps TRBD1 (5 bases). Germline V CDR1 and CDR2: KGHDR, SFDVKD. The V and J ends lost 2 bases and 2 bases respectively, with 15 bases between them. The CDR3 is 17 amino acids. The CDR3 bases are TGTGCCACCAGTGATTCCACTAGGGGATATGGCAATCAGCCCCAGCATTTT. Protein sequence: CATSDSTRGYGNQPQHF.

This chain joins TRBV4-1 and TRBJ2-7; 8 bases match TRBD2. Trimming cost V 0 bases and J 2 bases; bases outside gene matches: 6. Germline loops: CDR1 MGHRA, CDR2 YSYEKL. The CDR3 consists of 16 residues. In nucleotides, the CDR3 is TGCGCCAGCAGCCAAGATCGGAATAGCGGGGCCTACGAGCAGTACTTC. Amino acids: CASSQDRNSGAYEQYF.

J is TRBJ2-2 and V is TRBV14, with D possibly being TRBD1 (5 bases). With 0 bases removed from V and 2 bases from J, the gap between germline ends came to 16 bases. The CDR3 consists of 18 residues. Germline V gives CDR1 SGHDN, CDR2 FVKESK. The DNA for the CDR3 is TGTGCCAGCAGCCAAGATAGAACAGGTCTCATAAACACCGGGGAGCTGTTTTTT. It encodes CASSQDRTGLINTGELFF.

The rearrangement joins TRBV20-1 to TRBJ1-5, with 8 bases aligning to TRBD1. Germline values: CDR1 DFQATT, CDR2 SNEGSKA (reference sequence). The CDR3 extends over 19 amino acids. V shed 0 bases and J 0 bases; nucleotides not matched to a gene: 13. CDR3 coding DNA: TGCAGTGCTAGAGATCGGCAGGCAGGGGGCCATTATAGCAATCAGCCCCAGCATTTT. Its protein is CSARDRQAGGHYSNQPQHF.

Only a few counts were recorded for this clonotype. This chain uses TRBV5-5 with TRBJ2-3; D ambiguous. CDR1 and CDR2 from the germline V gene are SGHKS and YYEKEE (reference sequence). CDR3 length equals 15 residues. Trimming stripped 0 bases from V and 0 bases from J, with 8 bases between. This chain's CDR3 is CASSLALGSTDTQYF. Here the CDR3 DNA reads TGTGCCAGCAGCTTGGCCCTCGGTAGCACAGATACGCAGTATTTT.

This clonotype was counted between two and nine times. The chain has TRBV4-2 and TRBJ1-3; TRBD1 might be the D (6 bases). Germline CDR1 LGHNA, CDR2 YNFKEQ. V was shortened by 4 bases and J by 1 base, with 14 bases between the two germline ends. This CDR3 contains 16 residues. The CDR3 bases are TGTGCCAGCAGCCCAGAACAGGGAGAATCTGGAAACACCATATATTTT. Amino acids: CASSPEQGESGNTIYF.

In its sample, this clonotype was seen a few times. CDR3 in DNA: TGCAGCGTTGAGCGGGACAGGGGATTCGCTAACTATGGCTACACCTTC. Its protein is CSVERDRGFANYGYTF. J is TRBJ1-2 and V is TRBV29-1; 10 positions agree with TRBD1. Germline CDR1 SQVTM, CDR2 ANQGSEA. V lost 3 bases, J lost 0 bases, and 7 bases stayed unmatched. This CDR3 spans 16 amino acids.

The chain recombines TRBV7-2 with TRBJ2-5; TRBD1 is a possible D gene (5 bases). From germline, CDR1 is SGHTA and CDR2 FQGNSA. The CDR3 totals 10 residues. Trimming pared 8 bases from V and 9 bases from J, leaving 10 bases between. This CDR3 is CASGQRAQYF. CDR3 DNA sequence: TGTGCCAGCGGACAACGGGCCCAGTACTTC.

This clonotype was seen a handful of times. The genes are TRBV12-3 or TRBV12-4 and TRBJ2-3; no clear D. The CDR3 consists of 16 residues. Trimming removed 4 bases at V and 2 bases at J, with 16 bases between. The chain's CDR3 is CASSSNPRFYTDTQYF. The CDR3 nucleotides are TGTGCCAGCAGTTCAAACCCCAGGTTTTACACAGATACGCAGTATTTT.

This clonotype appeared a few times. The CDR3, as DNA: TGTGCCAGCAGAGACCGACAGGGAAGGAATGAGCAGTTCTTC. Translated: CASRDRQGRNEQFF. V usage is TRBV6-1 and J usage is TRBJ2-1, with 7 bases that match TRBD1. Germline V gives CDR1 MNHNS, CDR2 SASEGT. The junction had 9 bases not matched to a gene; V was cut back by 6 bases and J by 7 bases. The CDR3 sequence is 14 residues long.

This clonotype has a count of ten or more. The J gene is TRBJ2-1, the V gene TRBV25-1; 8 bases map to TRBD1. CDR1 MGHDK and CDR2 SYGVNS come from the germline V gene. The CDR3 has 12 residues. V lost 6 bases, J lost 9 bases, and 4 bases stayed unmatched. CDR3 residues: CASRPDRGEQFF. The CDR3 DNA follows: TGTGCCAGCAGACCCGACAGGGGTGAGCAGTTCTTC. The whole variable domain, filled in from reference TRBV25-1 and TRBJ2-1, reads EADIYQTPRYLVIGTGKKITLECSQTMGHDKMYWYQQDPGMELHLIHYSYGVNSTEKGDLSSESTVSRIRTEHFPLTLESARPSHTSQYLCASRPDRGEQFFGPGTRLTVL.